This T cell receptor beta chain was captured in a study of Graves' ophthalmopathy and Graves' hyperthyroidism. Overall study: Peripheral blood sampling preceded any treatment and occurred at initial diagnosis. Study-wide results and caveats: The model forecast ophthalmopathy progression, reaching under 71% sensitivity and approximately 72% specificity. Blood also harbored most expanded thyroid clonotypes above 0.001 frequency.

In the case of this clonotype: Its antigen remains unidentified.

Transcripts of RNA were the source for amplifying TCR beta CDR3 regions. A first-round RT-PCR used HTBI primers, followed by a second-round multiplex PCR. A single record per CDR3 protein comes from TCRdb applying MiXCR to the multiplex PCR reads. The table lists hundreds of thousands of distinct CDR3 sequences, approximately 40% of them singletons, with 44% in the top ten. Symptoms, serum thyroxine and TRAb, thyroid ultrasound, and orbital computed tomography formed the diagnostic basis. Sequencing was performed on peripheral blood. The sequence was collected from an adult man with Graves' ophthalmopathy.

CDR3 sequence (DNA): TGTGCCAGCAAAAGGGCGGGACAGGGGGCGCTTGAGCAGTACTTC. The encoded protein is CASKRAGQGALEQYF. The J gene is TRBJ2-7, the V gene TRBV10-3, with 12 bases aligning to TRBD1. This CDR3 comprises 15 residues. Trimming took 10 bases from V and 7 from J; bases not matched to a gene: 14. Germline V gene lookup returns CDR1 ENHRY and CDR2 SYGVKD.